The rows below give T cell receptor beta chains drawn from one sample of a study of metastatic and nonmetastatic thyroid tumors. TCRdb re-called the PCR reads via MiXCR. In the table there are several thousand clones, roughly 14% of which are singletons. The sample taken for sequencing was blood. The receptors derive from a female donor with papillary thyroid cancer or a benign thyroid nodule (not recorded which). Some clones in this sample may be carry-over from other donors' samples. The CDR3 runs from the conserved cysteine through the conserved F or W. The order of the fields is J gene, D gene, clone size, V gene, CDR3 protein, CDR3 DNA. A D gene is named only where the DNA matches it firmly. Where a row states a size, it is once, few, many or the class of an expanded clone; other rows omit it.

TRBJ2-3,TRBD2,.,TRBV7-3,CASSSAGGTDTQYF,TGTGCCAGCAGCTCAGCGGGGGGCACAGATACGCAGTATTTT
TRBJ2-3,.,medium-sized,TRBV10-1,CATQVEGGAGSRTDTQYF,TGCGCCACCCAAGTGGAGGGTGGGGCGGGGAGTCGCACAGATACGCAGTATTTT
TRBJ2-1,.,medium-sized,TRBV10-1,CASSERAGADNEQFF,TGCGCCAGCAGTGAGCGGGCAGGGGCGGACAATGAGCAGTTCTTC
TRBJ2-7,.,few,TRBV27,CASCRLVYPYEQYF,TGTGCCAGCTGCCGACTAGTCTACCCCTACGAGCAGTACTTC
TRBJ2-7,.,medium-sized,TRBV28,CASGVELADKDEQYF,TGTGCCAGCGGGGTTGAACTAGCAGATAAGGACGAGCAGTACTTC
TRBJ2-2,.,medium-sized,TRBV2,CASLPSRGRGELFF,TGTGCCAGCCTCCCCTCGAGGGGGAGGGGGGAGCTGTTTTTT
TRBJ1-3,.,medium-sized,TRBV7-9,CASSPTLSGNTIYF,TGTGCCAGCAGCCCGACCCTCTCTGGAAACACCATATATTTT
TRBJ2-5,.,.,TRBV12-3/TRBV12-4,CASSRIDKGETQYF,TGTGCCAGCAGCCGGATTGACAAAGGGGAGACCCAGTACTTC
TRBJ2-7,.,few,TRBV27,CSITPDAGATGEQYF,TGTTCCATCACCCCCGATGCAGGGGCGACGGGGGAGCAGTACTTC
TRBJ2-2,.,.,TRBV7-3,CASSPSGSTVELFF,TGTGCCAGCAGCCCCTCGGGGAGCACCGTGGAGCTGTTTTTT
TRBJ1-5,.,.,TRBV4-1,CASSQDHSNQPQHF,TGCGCCAGCAGCCAGGACCATAGCAATCAGCCCCAGCATTTT
TRBJ2-3,.,.,TRBV27,CASSIGRPGTDTQYF,TGTGCCAGCAGCATTGGGCGGCCCGGCACAGATACGCAGTATTTT
TRBJ2-7,.,few,TRBV6-1,CASSVVGQNEQYF,TGTGCCAGCAGTGTCGTAGGGCAGAACGAGCAGTACTTC
TRBJ2-3,TRBD2,.,TRBV7-2,CARSPGKAGGTDTQYF,TGCGCCAGGAGCCCAGGTAAGGCGGGGGGCACAGATACGCAGTATTTT
TRBJ2-5,TRBD2,many,TRBV12-3/TRBV12-4,CASSATGTSGKETQYF,TGTGCCAGCAGTGCCACCGGGACTAGCGGTAAAGAGACCCAGTACTTC
TRBJ2-3,.,medium-sized,TRBV6-5,CASSYSRGSTDTQYF,TGTGCCAGCAGTTACTCTCGGGGGAGCACAGATACGCAGTATTTT
TRBJ2-2,.,.,TRBV10-2,CASIAGTSANTGEPFF,TGCGCCAGCATCGCCGGGACTTCAGCGAACACCGGGGAGCCGTTTTTT
TRBJ1-1,.,medium-sized,TRBV6-6,CASSYSWGSEAFF,TGTGCCAGCAGTTACTCGTGGGGCTCTGAAGCTTTCTTT
TRBJ2-5,TRBD1,few,TRBV2,CASRPLTGGQETQYF,TGTGCCAGCAGGCCTTTGACAGGGGGCCAAGAGACCCAGTACTTC
TRBJ2-1,TRBD1,medium-sized,TRBV13,CASSLRDRGSHEQFF,TGTGCCAGCAGCTTGCGGGACAGGGGAAGCCATGAGCAGTTCTTC
TRBJ1-5,.,few,TRBV6-2/TRBV6-3,CASSLNRLDRPQHF,TGTGCCAGCAGTTTAAATCGATTGGATCGGCCTCAGCATTTT
TRBJ1-4,TRBD1,many,TRBV2,CASSGTGAGEKLFF,TGTGCCAGCAGCGGAACAGGGGCGGGTGAAAAACTGTTTTTT
TRBJ2-1,.,.,TRBV6-4,CASKPGFGNNEQFF,TGTGCCAGCAAGCCGGGATTTGGTAACAATGAGCAGTTCTTC